These 25 T cell receptor beta chains originate from one sample sequenced in a study of cytomegalovirus exposure and HLA in healthy donors. Primers included in the PCR were 60 Vbeta and 13 Jbeta primers. Some clones are missing from TCRdb's copy, which holds only in-frame ones; the method was immunoSEQ multiplex PCR. The table shows approximately 190,000 clones, with roughly 82% occurring only once. The material sequenced was PBMCs. The origin of the receptors is a woman between 50 and 59 years old in good health and CMV-seropositive.

V is TRBV11-3 and J is TRBJ1-1, with TRBD1 identical over 7 bases. The trim removed 3 bases at V and 3 bases at J, leaving 16 bases unmatched. Germline loops: CDR1 SGHNT, CDR2 YENEEA. This CDR3 is 18 amino acids long. The CDR3 bases are TGTGCCAGCAGCTTTTCCCTACAGGGGTCGGCCCGGGACACTGAAGCTTTCTTT. This sequence encodes CASSFSLQGSARDTEAFF.

This chain uses TRBV6-5 with TRBJ2-2; no clear D gene. The germline gives CDR1 MNHEY, CDR2 SVGAGI. The CDR3 contains 13 residues. V gave up 8 bases and J gave up 7 bases, with 14 bases separating them. The DNA of the CDR3 is TGTGCCAGCCGCCCAAGCCAGGTCGGGGAGCTGTTTTTT. This translates into CASRPSQVGELFF.

The CDR3 spells CATSGQGIYTHGYTF. CDR3 DNA sequence: TGTGCCACCTCGGGACAGGGCATCTACACCCATGGCTACACCTTC. V usage is TRBV25-1 and J usage is TRBJ1-2, with 9 bases matching TRBD1. J lost 6 bases, V lost 10 bases, and 15 bases had no gene match. Germline CDR1 and CDR2: MGHDK and SYGVNS. The CDR3 runs to 15 residues.

CDR3 region: CASSPDRGISYEQYF. In DNA, the CDR3 is TGTGCCAGCAGCCCGGACAGGGGGATCTCCTACGAGCAGTACTTC. The chain combines TRBV7-2 with TRBJ2-7; 10 bases align to TRBD1. The CDR3 has 15 amino acids. Germline CDR1 SGHTA, CDR2 FQGNSA. Germline trimming cut 5 bases from V and 0 bases from J; bases unmatched to any gene: 4.

The chain recombines TRBV14 with TRBJ1-2; tentative D call: TRBD1 (6 bases). V gave up 3 bases and J gave up 4 bases, with 15 bases separating them. This CDR3 contains 15 residues. Germline V gene data show CDR1 as SGHDN and CDR2 as FVKESK. The CDR3 is CASSQGANPFYGYTF. The CDR3 bases are TGTGCCAGCAGCCAGGGGGCAAACCCCTTCTATGGCTACACCTTC. Looking up the rest from reference TRBV14 and TRBJ1-2 gives the full variable domain: EAGVTQFPSHSVIEKGQTVTLRCDPISGHDNLYWYRRVMGKEIKFLLHFVKESKQDESGMPNNRFLAERTGGTYSTLKVQPAELEDSGVYFCASSQGANPFYGYTFGSGTRLTVV.

The chain joins TRBV9 to TRBJ2-7; 8 bases line up with TRBD1. Per the germline V gene, CDR1 is SGDLS and CDR2 is YYNGEE. The V and J ends lost 3 bases and 6 bases, in that order; junction bases with no gene match: 14. This CDR3 is built from 16 residues. This CDR3 reads CASSARTGPSGGEQYF. The DNA of the CDR3 is TGTGCCAGCAGCGCCCGGACAGGGCCTTCTGGGGGCGAGCAGTACTTC.

The chain couples TRBV6-5 to TRBJ2-7, with D tentatively TRBD1 (6 bases). Trimming removed 6 bases from V and 3 bases from J, with 18 bases in between. The CDR3 spans 15 residues. In germline, CDR1 is MNHEY, CDR2 SVGAGI. This chain's CDR3 is CASRVQDRSNYEQYF. The CDR3 DNA reads TGTGCCAGCAGAGTCCAGGACAGAAGTAACTACGAGCAGTACTTC.

This clone occurred once. The gene calls are TRBV6-1 and TRBJ1-5; D not resolved. Trimming shortened V by 7 bases and J by 4 bases, and 17 bases separated the two germline ends. Germline assignment: CDR1 MNHNS and CDR2 SASEGT. The CDR3 is 15 residues long. CDR3 nucleotide sequence: TGTGCCAGCACCAGGAGGATGGGTCAGAATCAGCCCCAGCATTTT. Translating it yields CASTRRMGQNQPQHF.

The chain combines TRBV6-5 with TRBJ2-7, with D perhaps matching TRBD1 (6 bases). The V end lost 7 bases, the J end lost 2 bases, and 15 bases lay between the germline ends. The CDR3 contains 14 residues. Germline V CDR1 and CDR2: MNHEY, SVGAGI. For the CDR3, the DNA is TGTGCCAGCATAGGGGGTAGCCCACCCTACGAGCAGTACTTC. Amino acids: CASIGGSPPYEQYF.

The CDR3 protein is CASSEDGVPDNEQFF. The CDR3 coding sequence is TGTGCCAGCAGCGAAGACGGAGTTCCCGACAATGAGCAGTTCTTC. The V gene is TRBV9, the J gene TRBJ2-1; D remains ambiguous. Trimming removed 3 bases from V and 5 bases from J, with 15 bases in between. This CDR3 is built from 15 residues. Germline V gives CDR1 SGDLS, CDR2 YYNGEE.

In the case of this clone: Relative to the germline gene, one junction end is altered; a read error may explain this. V and J are TRBV7-9 and TRBJ2-1, with a weak D call TRBD1 (6 bases). In germline, CDR1 is SEHNR, CDR2 FQNEAQ (reference sequence). The CDR3 contains 13 residues. The CDR3 is CSSSLDSYNEQFF. As DNA, the CDR3 is TGTTCCAGCAGCTTGGACAGTTACAATGAGCAGTTCTTC. Together with reference TRBV7-9 and TRBJ2-1, the CDR3 gives the full variable domain: DTGVSQNPRHKITKRGQNVTFRCDPISEHNRLYWYRQTLGQGPEFLTYFQNEAQLEKSRLLSDRFSAERPKGSFSTLEIQRTEQGDSAMYLCSSSLDSYNEQFFGPGTRLTVL.

This clone has a single count. Other DNA sequences in this sample translate to the same CDR3. This chain connects TRBV7-2 to TRBJ2-5; a weak D match, TRBD2 (6 bases). The CDR3 contains 13 residues. The germline V gene encodes CDR1 SGHTA and CDR2 FQGNSA. V was trimmed by 5 bases and J by 2 bases, leaving 9 bases between them. The CDR3 bases are TGTGCCAGCAGCCTCGGGAGTCAAGAGACCCAGTACTTC. This gives the protein CASSLGSQETQYF.

This clone was counted only a few times. V and J are TRBV19 and TRBJ1-3; no clear D gene. The CDR3 loop spans 16 amino acids. The V end was cut by 3 bases, the J end by 3 bases, with 15 bases between. Germline V lookup: CDR1 LNHDA, CDR2 SQIVND (reference sequence). CDR3 nucleotides: TGTGCCAGTAGTATTGGGCCCCAGTCTTTTGGAAACACCATATATTTT. Protein product: CASSIGPQSFGNTIYF.

The chain recombines TRBV19 with TRBJ2-5, with D perhaps matching TRBD1 (6 bases). The germline V gene encodes CDR1 LNHDA and CDR2 SQIVND (reference sequence). The CDR3 spans 15 residues. The V gene lost 6 bases and the J gene lost 3 bases, with 17 bases spanning the gap. The CDR3 DNA reads TGTGCCAGTAGGGTCGGACAGACAGGAGAAGAGACCCAGTACTTC. Translating it yields CASRVGQTGEETQYF.

Of note for this clone: One end of the junction varies from germline; a read error may be responsible. The rearrangement uses TRBV7-9 and TRBJ2-3, with TRBD2 identical over 13 bases. This CDR3 has 16 amino acids. Germline CDR1 SEHNR, CDR2 FQNEAQ (reference sequence). The CDR3 here is CSSSILAGGPTDTQYF. CDR3 sequence (DNA): TGTTCCAGCAGCATACTAGCGGGGGGGCCCACAGATACGCAGTATTTT.

This clone has just a few counts. The same CDR3 also results from other DNA sequences found in this sample. This sequence joins TRBV29-1 and TRBJ1-1; 7 bases align to TRBD1. The CDR3 is made up of 14 amino acids. Germline CDR1 and CDR2: SQVTM and ANQGSEA. J gave up 2 bases and V 4 bases, and 7 bases lay outside the gene matches. CDR3 coding DNA: TGCAGCGTTGGGGCACAGGGGCCCAACACTGAAGCTTTCTTT. It translates to CSVGAQGPNTEAFF.

The V gene is TRBV27, the J gene TRBJ2-4; 7 bases match TRBD2. Trimming cost V 3 bases and J 0 bases; bases outside gene matches: 11. Germline CDR1 reads MNHEY; CDR2 reads SMNVEV (reference sequence). There are 18 residues in the CDR3. In DNA, the CDR3 is TGTGCCAGCAGTTTCCCCCGGGGGGAATTTATAGCCAAAAACATTCAGTACTTC. Translating it yields CASSFPRGEFIAKNIQYF.

This clone was detected only once. The chain employs TRBV11-2 and TRBJ2-5; 8 bases fit TRBD2. The germline V gene encodes CDR1 SGHAT and CDR2 FQNNGV. The CDR3 loop spans 17 amino acids. J lost 4 bases, V lost 0 bases, and 10 bases had no gene match. The CDR3 nucleotides read TGTGCCAGCAGCTTAGACATAGCGGGGTCGGGAGGAGAGACCCAGTACTTC. Amino acids: CASSLDIAGSGGETQYF. Combining the CDR3 with reference TRBV11-2 and TRBJ2-5 gives the whole variable domain EAGVAQSPRYKIIEKRQSVAFWCNPISGHATLYWYQQILGQGPKLLIQFQNNGVVDDSQLPKDRFSAERLKGVDSTLKIQPAKLEDSAVYLCASSLDIAGSGGETQYFGPGTRLLVL.

This clone appeared a few times. The CDR3 coding sequence is TGCGCCTCCTCAGCCGGGACAGGCTACGAGCAGTACTTC. Residues: CASSAGTGYEQYF. This chain connects TRBV4-3 to TRBJ2-7; 8 bases align to TRBD1. Germline CDR1 and CDR2: LGHNA and YSLEER. This CDR3 region has 13 residues. Trimming cost V 11 bases and J 3 bases; bases outside gene matches: 9.

In its sample, this clone was seen a few times. A read error may produce the germline difference seen at one junction end. The rearrangement joins TRBV4-1 to TRBJ2-7; the match to TRBD1 covers 9 bases. The length of the CDR3 is 14 residues. CDR1 and CDR2 from the germline V gene are MGHRA and YSYEKL. The CDR3: CASSQGQGTLEQYF. The CDR3 DNA sequence: TGTGCCAGCAGCCAGGGACAGGGTACTTTGGAGCAGTACTTC.

This chain connects TRBV5-6 to TRBJ2-3; 10 bases map to TRBD2. CDR3 size: 16 residues. Germline V gene sequence: CDR1 SGHDT, CDR2 YYEEEE. V was pared by 2 bases and J by 5 bases, with 8 bases of the junction left unmatched. The DNA for the CDR3 is TGTGCCAGCAGCTTAATCCAGCGGGGGGGAATAGATACGCAGTATTTT. Translating it yields CASSLIQRGGIDTQYF.

This chain joins TRBV28 and TRBJ2-3; possible D gene TRBD2, 7 bases. The CDR3 spans 15 residues. V lost 5 bases and J 1 base, leaving 13 bases between the germline ends. In germline, CDR1 is MDHEN, CDR2 SYDVKM. CDR3 nucleotide sequence: TGTGCCAGCAGTCGTGGGGGGGCGGGCACAGATACGCAGTATTTT. Its translation is CASSRGGAGTDTQYF. Full variable domain (remainder filled in from reference TRBV28 and TRBJ2-3): DVKVTQSSRYLVKRTGEKVFLECVQDMDHENMFWYRQDPGLGLRLIYFSYDVKMKEKGDIPEGYSVSREKKERFSLILESASTNQTSMYLCASSRGGAGTDTQYFGPGTRLTVL.

The count of this clone is one. This chain joins TRBV4-1 and TRBJ1-6; D is perhaps TRBD1 (6 bases). The V gene's germline CDR1 is MGHRA and CDR2 YSYEKL. This CDR3 contains 16 residues. V lost 4 bases and J lost 7, with 17 bases in between. CDR3 in amino acids: CASSPGGWTENSPLHF. The CDR3 DNA is TGCGCCAGCAGCCCCGGAGGTTGGACAGAGAATTCACCCCTCCACTTT.

DNA for the CDR3: TGTGCCAGCAGCCCACGGGGGGACTCGCGAGTGGAGACCCAGTACTTC. This codes for CASSPRGDSRVETQYF. The chain employs TRBV7-8 and TRBJ2-5, with 7 bases aligning to TRBD2. With V trimmed by 5 bases and J by 5 bases, 14 bases remained unmatched. This CDR3 has 16 residues. From germline, CDR1 is SGHVS and CDR2 FQNEAQ.

Worth noting for this clone: Other DNA sequences in the same sample also yield this CDR3. J is TRBJ1-1 and V is TRBV4-1; 9 bases line up with TRBD1. Germline assignment: CDR1 MGHRA and CDR2 YSYEKL. The CDR3 extends over 16 amino acids. After removal of 0 bases from V and 6 bases from J, the junction contained 8 bases not matched to a gene. The CDR3 reads CASSQEGGQGRPEAFF. CDR3 DNA sequence: TGCGCCAGCAGCCAAGAAGGGGGACAGGGACGCCCTGAAGCTTTCTTT.